A selection of T cell receptor beta chains follows, all from one sample in a study of tumor-infiltrating lymphocytes in localized non-small cell lung cancer. Profiled with immunoSEQ multiplex PCR; TCRdb holds only in-frame clones, not every one. There are roughly 12,000 clones in the sample; approximately 86% occur only once, and 7% to 10% lies in the top ten. The sample consisted of uninvolved lung tissue not adjacent to the tumor. The receptors derive from a human donor with non-small cell lung cancer. The CDR3 runs from the conserved cysteine through the conserved F or W. A D gene is named only where the DNA matches it firmly. Size tells how often a clone was seen (once, few, many) or the class of an expanded clone, and some rows leave it out.

V	length	D	J	size	DNA	CDR3
TRBV2	12	TRBD1	TRBJ1-2	NA	TGTGCCAGCAGGGGACAGGGTTGGGGCTACACCTTC	CASRGQGWGYTF
TRBV6-6	11	NA	TRBJ1-4	NA	TGTGCCAGCAGTGCCGAGGAAAAACTGTTTTTT	CASSAEEKLFF
TRBV6-5	15	NA	TRBJ2-3	NA	TGTGCCAGCAGACCTGTTTATGGGGGGACAGATACGCAGTATTTT	CASRPVYGGTDTQYF
TRBV19	14	NA	TRBJ2-7	NA	TGTGCCAGTAGTATAGGCCCGGGACCCTACGAGCAGTACTTC	CASSIGPGPYEQYF
TRBV11-2	18	TRBD2	TRBJ2-3	NA	TGTGCCAGCAGCTTAGCTAGGGGAGGACTAGCGGTTACAGATACGCAGTATTTT	CASSLARGGLAVTDTQYF
TRBV10-1	13	NA	TRBJ1-1	NA	TGCGCCAGCAGTGAGTCCTCGGGGAACGAAGCTTTCTTT	CASSESSGNEAFF
TRBV6-5	11	NA	TRBJ1-1	NA	TGTGCCAGCAAGACAGGTCCCGAAGCTTTCTTT	CASKTGPEAFF
TRBV7-2	15	NA	TRBJ2-3	NA	TGTGCCAGCAGCTTCTATGGGGGACTCACAGATACGCAGTATTTT	CASSFYGGLTDTQYF
TRBV10-3	14	NA	TRBJ2-1	NA	TGTGCCATCAGTGTCGGGACGGAAAACAATGAGCAGTTCTTC	CAISVGTENNEQFF
TRBV18	14	NA	TRBJ1-2	NA	TGTGCCAGCTCACCCAGGACAGCAAAGGACGGCTACACCTTC	CASSPRTAKDGYTF
TRBV27	13	TRBD1	TRBJ1-2	NA	TGTGCCAGCAGTTTGCAGGGGGGCTATGGCTACACCTTC	CASSLQGGYGYTF
TRBV4-3	14	NA	TRBJ2-2	NA	TGCGCCAGCAGCCAGGGGGACGGCACCGGGGAGCTGTTTTTT	CASSQGDGTGELFF
TRBV7-2	15	NA	TRBJ2-1	NA	TGTGCCAGCAGCTTAGCTTCGGGGTTCGGGAATGAGCAGTTCTTC	CASSLASGFGNEQFF
TRBV15	14	NA	TRBJ2-7	NA	TGTGCCACCAGCAGGCAGTTCAGGGACTACGAGCAGTACTTC	CATSRQFRDYEQYF
TRBV15	14	NA	TRBJ2-2	NA	TGTGCCACCAGCAGAGATTTTGTAACCGGGGAGCTGTTTTTT	CATSRDFVTGELFF
TRBV5-1	16	NA	TRBJ1-1	NA	TGCGCCAGCAGCTTGGACCCTGCCAGAATGAACACTGAAGCTTTCTTT	CASSLDPARMNTEAFF
TRBV6-4	13	NA	TRBJ2-7	NA	TGTGCCAGCAGTGACAACAGCTCCTACGAGCAGTACTTC	CASSDNSSYEQYF
TRBV5-1	14	NA	TRBJ1-1	NA	TGCGCCAGCACCTCCGGGGGGGCGAACACTGAAGCTTTCTTT	CASTSGGANTEAFF
TRBV11-2	13	NA	TRBJ2-7	NA	TGTGCCAGCAGCTTAGATCCACGACACGAGCAGTACTTC	CASSLDPRHEQYF
TRBV7-8	13	NA	TRBJ1-2	NA	TGTGCCAGCAGCTTAGGGAGTGGCTATGGCTACACCTTC	CASSLGSGYGYTF
TRBV15	14	NA	TRBJ1-3	NA	TGTGCCACCAGCAGAAAGGCCTCTGGAAACACCATATATTTT	CATSRKASGNTIYF
TRBV11-3	14	TRBD1	TRBJ2-7	NA	TGTGCCAGCAGCTTCTCGGGACAGGGAAACGAGCAGTACTTC	CASSFSGQGNEQYF
TRBV6-1	12	NA	TRBJ2-4	NA	TGTGCCAGCAGTGAAGGGGTATCTAACCAGTACTTC	CASSEGVSNQYF
TRBV7-9	16	NA	TRBJ2-1	NA	TGTGCCAGCAGCCTATGGACTTCCGGCTCCTACAATGAGCAGTTCTTC	CASSLWTSGSYNEQFF
TRBV6-5	13	TRBD1	TRBJ2-5	NA	TGTGCCAGCAGCCAGGACAGGGGGAGGGAGCAGTACTTC	CASSQDRGREQYF
TRBV2	14	NA	TRBJ1-1	NA	TGTGCCAGCAGTGAGGGCAGAATTCACACTGAAGCTTTCTTT	CASSEGRIHTEAFF
TRBV7-9	14	NA	TRBJ2-2	NA	TGTGCCAGCAGCTTATCGGCCGACACCGGGGAGCTGTTTTTT	CASSLSADTGELFF
TRBV4-2	16	TRBD2	TRBJ2-1	NA	TGTGCCAGCAGCCAAGGCGGGACTAGCGGGGGGGATGAGCAGTTCTTC	CASSQGGTSGGDEQFF
TRBV6-5	16	TRBD2	TRBJ2-3	few	TGTGCCAGCAGTTACTCGGAGCGGGGCAGCACAGATACGCAGTATTTT	CASSYSERGSTDTQYF
TRBV29-1	13	NA	TRBJ2-7	NA	TGCAGCGTTGACGGAGAGGGACTCTACGAGCAGTACTTC	CSVDGEGLYEQYF
TRBV18	14	NA	TRBJ2-7	once	TGTGCCAGCTCACCGGGACGGGCCTACGAGGAGCAGTACTTC	CASSPGRAYEEQYF
TRBV19	14	NA	TRBJ2-4	NA	TGTGCCAGTAGTCCCCGCTGGGGGAAAAACATTCAGTACTTC	CASSPRWGKNIQYF
TRBV6-6	15	NA	TRBJ1-6	NA	TGTGCCAGCAGTTACCCGCAGGACAGAAATTCACCCCTCCACTTT	CASSYPQDRNSPLHF
TRBV7-2	13	NA	TRBJ1-5	NA	TGTGCCAGCAGCTTAGGGCCGAATCAGCCCCAGCATTTT	CASSLGPNQPQHF
TRBV6-4	13	NA	TRBJ1-6	NA	TGTGCCAGCGGAGAGACGGAAAATTCACCCCTCCACTTT	CASGETENSPLHF
TRBV5-6	15	NA	TRBJ1-5	NA	TGTGCCAGCAGCTTAGGGCTTTATAGCAATCAGCCCCAGCATTTT	CASSLGLYSNQPQHF
TRBV27	11	NA	TRBJ2-7	few	TGTGCCAGCACCTACAGGTACGAGCAGTACTTC	CASTYRYEQYF
TRBV5-6	15	TRBD1	TRBJ2-1	NA	TGTGCCAGCAGCTTCCGGGACAGGGTATACAATGAGCAGTTCTTC	CASSFRDRVYNEQFF
TRBV5-1	13	NA	TRBJ1-1	few	TGCGCCAGCAGCTTCGGACCGTCCGTTGGGGCTTTCTTT	CASSFGPSVGAFF
TRBV7-3	12	NA	TRBJ1-2	NA	TGTGCCAGCAGCTCATCAGGGAGAGGCTACACCTTC	CASSSSGRGYTF